This TCR beta chain originates from a study of sequential checkpoint blockade in melanoma. Libraries were prepared by immunoSEQ multiplex PCR; TCRdb keeps only in-frame clonotypes and omits some of them. The sample gives 35,000 to 40,000 clones, around nine tenths of which show up once; approximately 13% is in the top ten. This clone was seen just once. Noted treatment: randomized to nivolumab then ipilimumab (arm A) or the reverse (arm B). From thawed PBMCs, live CD3+CD8+ cells negative for CD19 and CD56 were sorted. The V gene's germline CDR1 is MNHEY and CDR2 SMNVEV (reference sequence). Trimming cost V 7 bases and J 2 bases, with 18 bases left between them. The CDR3 is made up of 15 amino acids.

The TCR originated in a human donor with melanoma. The V and J genes are TRBV27 and TRBJ2-7; possible D gene TRBD1, 6 bases. The source material was CD8+ T cells sorted from blood (inferred from file names), sampled from a patient given nivolumab and ipilimumab in sequence. The CDR3 DNA reads TGTGCCAGCACCACTTTTGGTGAGGGGGCCTACGAGCAGTACTTC. This gives the protein CASTTFGEGAYEQYF.